These 5 T cell receptor beta chains were all obtained from the same sample, sequenced in a study of type 1 regulatory T cells. From the reads, TCRdb called clonotypes with MiXCR, one entry per CDR3 protein. The top ten clones hold 2.2% of a sample with about 2,500 distinct CDR3 sequences, approximately 6.4% of them seen once. Sequenced input: CD4+ T cells, either the whole sample or a sorted fraction (not recorded which). Receptors originate from a human donor in good health.

This clonotype is labeled large. The chain combines TRBV20-1 with TRBJ2-7, with a tentative D call TRBD1 (6 bases). This CDR3 region has 13 residues. Germline CDR1 reads DFQATT; CDR2 reads SNEGSKA (reference sequence). Trimming removed 3 bases from V and 3 bases from J, with 12 bases in between. This CDR3 reads CSARGQGIYEQYF. The CDR3 DNA follows: TGCAGTGCTAGGGGGCAGGGGATCTACGAGCAGTACTTC.

In the case of this clonotype: A much larger clone differs by one base, so this may be a read error. CDR3 nucleotide sequence: TGTGCCAACAGCTTAGAAGCGGGGGGGTACAATGAGCAGTTCTTC. This gives the protein CANSLEAGGYNEQFF. This chain connects TRBV11-3 to TRBJ2-1, with TRBD2 identical over 10 bases. The CDR3 contains 15 residues. Germline-derived CDR1 and CDR2 are SGHNT and YENEEA.

This clonotype is medium-sized (0.01 to 0.1%). The chain employs TRBV5-1 and TRBJ1-2; D not certain. V lost 3 bases, J lost 5 bases, and 11 bases lay in between. Germline V gene data show CDR1 as SGHRS and CDR2 as YFSETQ. The CDR3 is 13 amino acids. For the CDR3, the DNA is TGCGCCAGCAGCTCCGGTCGAGATTATGGCTACACCTTC. It yields the protein CASSSGRDYGYTF. The full variable domain, in which reference TRBV5-1 and TRBJ1-2 provide the parts outside the CDR3, is KAGVTQTPRYLIKTRGQQVTLSCSPISGHRSVSWYQQTPGQGLQFLFEYFSETQRNKGNFPGRFSGRQFSNSRSEMNVSTLELGDSALYLCASSSGRDYGYTFGSGTRLTVV.

Remarks on this clonotype: A read error may explain this, as a much larger clone is one base away. It is unclear where the CDR3 begins or ends on the DNA, so no DNA is shown, and the CDR3 is as TCRdb lists it. The chain carries TRBV11-3 and TRBJ2-3; the D call of TRBD2 is as the table states it, not checked on the DNA. A total of 15 residues make up the CDR3, ends included. From germline, CDR1 is SGHNT and CDR2 YENEEA. Here the CDR3 reads CASSFGGGARGTLYF.

This clonotype is labeled as medium-sized (0.01 to 0.1%). One end of the junction varies from germline; a read error may be responsible. J is TRBJ2-5 and V is TRBV18; TRBD2 aligns across 8 bases. The CDR3 consists of 11 residues. Germline V gene data show CDR1 as KGHSH and CDR2 as LQKENI. CDR3 residues: CASSPGTRVFF. CDR3 sequence (DNA): TGTGCCAGCTCACCCGGGACTAGAGTGTTCTTC.